Following are 2 T cell receptor beta chains from one sample sequenced in a study of metastatic and nonmetastatic thyroid tumors. MiXCR was used by TCRdb to re-call the PCR reads. Here the sample spans approximately 30,000 clones, about a sixth being singletons. Prior to thyroid surgery, none of the patients had received any treatment. The source material was blood. These receptors all stem from a female donor with papillary thyroid cancer or a benign thyroid nodule (not recorded which). Some clones in this sample may be carry-over from other donors' samples.

The chain couples TRBV3-1 to TRBJ1-2; no reliable D call. The germline gives CDR1 LGHDT, CDR2 YNNKEL (reference sequence). The CDR3 is 15 residues long. The V gene lost 3 bases and the J gene lost 1 base, with 12 bases spanning the gap. DNA for the CDR3: TGTGCCAGCAGCCAGGCCCGTGTGCGTAACTATGGCTACACCTTC. This gives the protein CASSQARVRNYGYTF.

This clone was recorded many times. The rearrangement joins TRBV19 to TRBJ1-1; 7 bases agree with TRBD1. In germline, CDR1 is LNHDA, CDR2 SQIVND (reference sequence). Trimming took 3 bases from V and 8 from J; bases not matched to a gene: 0. CDR3 length: 11 amino acids. The DNA of the CDR3 is TGTGCCAGTAGTATGGACAGGGAAGCTTTCTTT. Translation gives CASSMDREAFF. The complete variable domain, with remaining parts taken from reference TRBV19 and TRBJ1-1, reads DGGITQSPKYLFRKEGQNVTLSCEQNLNHDAMYWYRQDPGQGLRLIYYSQIVNDFQKGDIAEGYSVSREKKESFPLTVTSAQKNPTAFYLCASSMDREAFFGQGTRLTVV.